This TCR beta chain appears in the sequencing data of a study of T cell responses to AZD1222 COVID-19 vaccine. Study-level background: Pooling of second doses given at about 4 or about 12 weeks was done.

To note about this clone: Antigen specificity is unknown.

Study conclusions and caveats: Spike as a whole was targeted by vaccine-associated CD4 TCRs, dominant at 160-218 and 743-854. Repertoires in all cases were sampled only once the peak T cell response had passed. Among those given AZD1222, only six were seropositive at baseline.

V lost 3 bases and J lost 2, with 10 bases in between. Germline-derived CDR1 and CDR2 are SGHAT and FQNNGV. CDR3 length: 14 residues. Clones were read by immunoSEQ multiplex PCR, and TCRdb kept only the in-frame ones, dropping some. The top ten hold over 7.5% of the sample, which has roughly 97,000 clones, around 90% seen once. This TCR was sampled from an adult in good health. This sequence joins TRBV11-2 and TRBJ1-2; D is unresolved. This sample comprised peripheral blood, obtained on day 0 of AZD1222 vaccination. CDR3 residues: CASSFERGNYGYTF. The CDR3, as DNA: TGTGCCAGCAGCTTCGAAAGAGGCAACTATGGCTACACCTTC.